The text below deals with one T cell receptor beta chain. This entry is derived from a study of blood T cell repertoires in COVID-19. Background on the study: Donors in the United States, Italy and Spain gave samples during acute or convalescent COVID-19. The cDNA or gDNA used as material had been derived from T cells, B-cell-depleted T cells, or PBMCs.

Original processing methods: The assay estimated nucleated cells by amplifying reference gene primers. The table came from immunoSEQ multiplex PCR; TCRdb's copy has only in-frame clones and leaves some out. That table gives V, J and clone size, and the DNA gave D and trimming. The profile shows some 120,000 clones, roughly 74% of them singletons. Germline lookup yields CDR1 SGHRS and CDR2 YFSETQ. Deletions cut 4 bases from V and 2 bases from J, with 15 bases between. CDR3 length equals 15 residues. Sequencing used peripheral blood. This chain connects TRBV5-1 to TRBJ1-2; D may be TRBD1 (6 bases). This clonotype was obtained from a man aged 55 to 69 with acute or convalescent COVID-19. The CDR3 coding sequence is TGCGCCAGCAGCCCGAACGCGGGGGCAAACTATGGCTACACCTTC. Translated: CASSPNAGANYGYTF.